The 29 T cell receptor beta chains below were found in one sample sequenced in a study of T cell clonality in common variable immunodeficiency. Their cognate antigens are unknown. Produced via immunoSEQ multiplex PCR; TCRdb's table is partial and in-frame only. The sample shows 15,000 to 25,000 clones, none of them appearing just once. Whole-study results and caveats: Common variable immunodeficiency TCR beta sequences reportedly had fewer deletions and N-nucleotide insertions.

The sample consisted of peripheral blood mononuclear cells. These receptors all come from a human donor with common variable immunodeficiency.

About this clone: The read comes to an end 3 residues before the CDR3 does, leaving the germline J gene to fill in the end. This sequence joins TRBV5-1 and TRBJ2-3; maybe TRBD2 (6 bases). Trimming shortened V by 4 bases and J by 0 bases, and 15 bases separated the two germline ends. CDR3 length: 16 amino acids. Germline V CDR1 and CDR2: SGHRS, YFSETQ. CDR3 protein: CASSTGTSTSTDTQYF. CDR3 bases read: TGCGCCAGCAGCACCGGGACTTCAACTAGCACAGATACG.

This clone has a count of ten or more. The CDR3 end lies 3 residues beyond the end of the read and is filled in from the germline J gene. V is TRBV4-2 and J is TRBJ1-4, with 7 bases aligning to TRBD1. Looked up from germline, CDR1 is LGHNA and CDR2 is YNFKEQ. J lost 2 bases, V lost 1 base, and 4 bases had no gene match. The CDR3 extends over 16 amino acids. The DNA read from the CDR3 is TGTGCCAGCAGCCAAGCAACAGGGGCGACTAATGAAAAA. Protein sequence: CASSQATGATNEK. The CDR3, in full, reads CASSQATGATNEKLFF.

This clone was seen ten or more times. The CDR3 spells CASSLSESTEAFF. The sequenced part of the CDR3 DNA is TGTGCCAGCAGCCTCAGTGAAAGCACTGAA. The chain uses TRBV7-7 and TRBJ1-1, with D unresolved. The DNA ends 3 residues before the CDR3 does, and the rest of the CDR3 is filled in from the germline J gene. Between the trimmed V and J ends, which lost 5 bases and 4 bases, there was a span of 11 bases. The germline V gene encodes CDR1 SSHAT and CDR2 FNYEAQ (reference sequence). The CDR3 contains 13 residues.

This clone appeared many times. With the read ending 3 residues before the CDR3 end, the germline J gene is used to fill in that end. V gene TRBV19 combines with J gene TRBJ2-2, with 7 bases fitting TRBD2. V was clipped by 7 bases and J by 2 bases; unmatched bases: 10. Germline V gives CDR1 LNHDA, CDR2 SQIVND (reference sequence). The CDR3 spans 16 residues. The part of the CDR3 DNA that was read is TGTGCCAGTAAAGGGGCTAGCGGAGCCAACACCGGGGAG. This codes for CASKGASGANTGE. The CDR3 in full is CASKGASGANTGELFF.

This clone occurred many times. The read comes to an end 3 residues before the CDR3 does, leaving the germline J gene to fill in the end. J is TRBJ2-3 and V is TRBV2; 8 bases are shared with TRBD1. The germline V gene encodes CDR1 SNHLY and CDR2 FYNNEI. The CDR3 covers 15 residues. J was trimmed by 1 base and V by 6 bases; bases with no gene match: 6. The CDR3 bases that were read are TGTGCCAGCAGACCCGACAGGGGAGGCACAGATACG. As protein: CASRPDRGGTDT. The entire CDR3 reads CASRPDRGGTDTQYF.

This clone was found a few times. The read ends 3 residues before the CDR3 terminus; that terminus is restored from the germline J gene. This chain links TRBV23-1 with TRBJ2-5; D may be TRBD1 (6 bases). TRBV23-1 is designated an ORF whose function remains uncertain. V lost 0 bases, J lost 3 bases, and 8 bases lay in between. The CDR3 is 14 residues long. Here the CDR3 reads CASSQSWTEETQYF. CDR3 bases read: TGCGCCAGCAGTCAATCATGGACAGAAGAGACC.

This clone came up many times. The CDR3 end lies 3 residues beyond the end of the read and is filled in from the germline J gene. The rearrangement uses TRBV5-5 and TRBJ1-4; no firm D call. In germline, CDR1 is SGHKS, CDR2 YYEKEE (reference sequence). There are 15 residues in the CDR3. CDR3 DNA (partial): TGTGCCAGCAGCTTGGAGGAGGGCCGCGGGAATGGA. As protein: CASSLEEGRGNG. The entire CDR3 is CASSLEEGRGNGLFF. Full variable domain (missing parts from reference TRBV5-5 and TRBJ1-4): DAGVTQSPTHLIKTRGQQVTLRCSPISGHKSVSWYQQVLGQGPQFIFQYYEKEERGRGNFPDRFSARQFPNYSSELNVNALLLGDSALYLCASSLEEGRGNGLFFGSGTQLSVL.

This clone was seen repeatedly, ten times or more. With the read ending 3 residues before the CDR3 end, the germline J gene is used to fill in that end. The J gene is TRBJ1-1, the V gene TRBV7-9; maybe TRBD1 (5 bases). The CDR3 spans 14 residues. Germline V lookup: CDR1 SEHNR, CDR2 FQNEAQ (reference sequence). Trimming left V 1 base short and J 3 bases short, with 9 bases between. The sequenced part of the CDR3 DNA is TGTGCCAGCAGCTTAGAGTTAGGGGACACTGAA. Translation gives CASSLELGDTE. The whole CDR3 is CASSLELGDTEAFF.

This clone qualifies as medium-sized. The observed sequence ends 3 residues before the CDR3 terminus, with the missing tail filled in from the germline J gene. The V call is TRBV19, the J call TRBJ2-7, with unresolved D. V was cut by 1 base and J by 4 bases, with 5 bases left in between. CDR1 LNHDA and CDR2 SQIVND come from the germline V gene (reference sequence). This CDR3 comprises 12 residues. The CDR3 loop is CASSIAGYEQYF. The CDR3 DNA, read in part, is TGTGCCAGTAGTATAGCAGGATACGAG.

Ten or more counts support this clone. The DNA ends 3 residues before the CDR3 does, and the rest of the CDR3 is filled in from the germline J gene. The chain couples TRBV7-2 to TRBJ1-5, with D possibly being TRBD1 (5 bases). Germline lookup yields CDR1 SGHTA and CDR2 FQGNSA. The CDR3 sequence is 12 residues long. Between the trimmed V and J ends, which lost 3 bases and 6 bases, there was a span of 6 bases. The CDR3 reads CASSFGGQPQHF. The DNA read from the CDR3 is TGTGCCAGCAGCTTCGGGGGTCAGCCC.

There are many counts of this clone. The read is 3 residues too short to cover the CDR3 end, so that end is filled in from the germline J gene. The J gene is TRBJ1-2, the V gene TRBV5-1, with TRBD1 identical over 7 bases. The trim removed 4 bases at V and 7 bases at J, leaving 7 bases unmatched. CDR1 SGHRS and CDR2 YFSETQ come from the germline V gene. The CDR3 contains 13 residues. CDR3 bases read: TGCGCCAGCAGCCGGGACAGTCAAGGTGGC. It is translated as CASSRDSQGG. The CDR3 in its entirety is CASSRDSQGGYTF. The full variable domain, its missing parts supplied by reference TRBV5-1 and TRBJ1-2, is KAGVTQTPRYLIKTRGQQVTLSCSPISGHRSVSWYQQTPGQGLQFLFEYFSETQRNKGNFPGRFSGRQFSNSRSEMNVSTLELGDSALYLCASSRDSQGGYTFGSGTRLTVV.

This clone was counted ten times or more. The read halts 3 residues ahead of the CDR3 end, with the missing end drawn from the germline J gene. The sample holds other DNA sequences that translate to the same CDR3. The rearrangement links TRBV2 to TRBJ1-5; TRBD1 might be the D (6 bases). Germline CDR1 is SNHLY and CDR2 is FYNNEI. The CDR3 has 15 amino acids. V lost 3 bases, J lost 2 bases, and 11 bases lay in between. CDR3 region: CASSEVQGGNQPQHF. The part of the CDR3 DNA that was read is TGTGCCAGCAGTGAGGTACAGGGAGGCAATCAGCCC.

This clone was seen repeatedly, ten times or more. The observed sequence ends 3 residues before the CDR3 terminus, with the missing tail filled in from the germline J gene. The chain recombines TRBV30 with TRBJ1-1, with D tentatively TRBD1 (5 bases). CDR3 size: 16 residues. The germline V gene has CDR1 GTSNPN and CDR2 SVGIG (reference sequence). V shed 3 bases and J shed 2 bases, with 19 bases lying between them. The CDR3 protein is CAWSVGTLTGNTEAFF. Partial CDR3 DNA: TGTGCCTGGAGCGTTGGTACTCTAACAGGAAACACTGAA.

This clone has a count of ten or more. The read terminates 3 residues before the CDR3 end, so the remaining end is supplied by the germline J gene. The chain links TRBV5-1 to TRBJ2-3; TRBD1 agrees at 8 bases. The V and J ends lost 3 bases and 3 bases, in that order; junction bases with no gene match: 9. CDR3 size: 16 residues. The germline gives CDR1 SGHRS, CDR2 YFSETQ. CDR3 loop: CASSSTRTGLTDTQYF. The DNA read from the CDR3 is TGCGCCAGCAGCTCCACCCGGACAGGGTTGACAGATACG.

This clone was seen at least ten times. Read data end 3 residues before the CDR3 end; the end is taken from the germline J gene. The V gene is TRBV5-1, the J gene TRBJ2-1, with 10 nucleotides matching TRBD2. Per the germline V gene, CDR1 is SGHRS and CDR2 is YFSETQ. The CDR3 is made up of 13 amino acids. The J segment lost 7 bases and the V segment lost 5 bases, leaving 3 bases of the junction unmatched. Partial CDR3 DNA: TGCGCCAGCAGGACTAGCGGGTTAAATGAG. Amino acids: CASRTSGLNE. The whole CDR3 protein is CASRTSGLNEQFF.

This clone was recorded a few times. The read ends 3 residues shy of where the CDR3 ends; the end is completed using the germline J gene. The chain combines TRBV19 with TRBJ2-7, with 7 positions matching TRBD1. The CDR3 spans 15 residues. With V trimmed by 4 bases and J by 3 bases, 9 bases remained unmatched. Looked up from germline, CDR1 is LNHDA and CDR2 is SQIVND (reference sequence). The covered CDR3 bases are TGTGCCAGTAGTAAACCGGGACAGATTGTCTACGAG. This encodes CASSKPGQIVYE. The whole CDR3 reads CASSKPGQIVYEQYF.

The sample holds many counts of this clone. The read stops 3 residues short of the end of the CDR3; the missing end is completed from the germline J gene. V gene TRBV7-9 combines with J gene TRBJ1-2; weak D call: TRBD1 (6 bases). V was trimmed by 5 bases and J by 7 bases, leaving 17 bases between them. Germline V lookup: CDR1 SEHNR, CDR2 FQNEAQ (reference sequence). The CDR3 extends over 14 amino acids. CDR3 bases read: TGTGCCAGCAGCGAAGGGACACTACGTCCTGGC. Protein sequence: CASSEGTLRPG. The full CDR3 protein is CASSEGTLRPGYTF. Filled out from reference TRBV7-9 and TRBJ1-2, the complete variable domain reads DTGVSQNPRHKITKRGQNVTFRCDPISEHNRLYWYRQTLGQGPEFLTYFQNEAQLEKSRLLSDRFSAERPKGSFSTLEIQRTEQGDSAMYLCASSEGTLRPGYTFGSGTRLTVV.

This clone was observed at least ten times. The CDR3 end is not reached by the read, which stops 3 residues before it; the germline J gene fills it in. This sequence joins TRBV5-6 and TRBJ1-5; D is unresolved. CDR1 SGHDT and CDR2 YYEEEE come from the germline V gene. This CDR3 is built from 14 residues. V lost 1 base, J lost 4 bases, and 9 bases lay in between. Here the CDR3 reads CASSLRAGNQPQHF. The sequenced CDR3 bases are TGTGCCAGCAGCTTGAGGGCAGGAAATCAGCCC.

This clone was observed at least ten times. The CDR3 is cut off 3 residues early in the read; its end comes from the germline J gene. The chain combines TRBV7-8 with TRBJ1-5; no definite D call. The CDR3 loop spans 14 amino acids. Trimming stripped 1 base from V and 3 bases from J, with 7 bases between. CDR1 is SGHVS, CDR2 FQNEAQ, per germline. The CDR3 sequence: CASSLEGYNQPQHF. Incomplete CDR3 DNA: TGTGCCAGCAGCTTAGAGGGCTACAATCAGCCC. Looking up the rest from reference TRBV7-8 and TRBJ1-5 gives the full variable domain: GAGVSQSPRYKVAKRGQDVALRCDPISGHVSLFWYQQALGQGPEFLTYFQNEAQLDKSGLPSDRFFAERPEGSVSTLKIQRTQQEDSAVYLCASSLEGYNQPQHFGDGTRLSIL.

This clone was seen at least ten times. The sequenced part of the CDR3 DNA is TGCAGCGTTGGAGACGGGACAGTCTATCGGAAGACCGGGGAG. Translation gives CSVGDGTVYRKTGE. The whole CDR3 reads CSVGDGTVYRKTGELFF. This chain links TRBV29-1 with TRBJ2-2; 7 bases align to TRBD1. Coverage ceases 3 residues before the CDR3 finishes, and the germline J gene fills in the end. V was pared by 4 bases and J by 5 bases, with 16 bases of the junction left unmatched. CDR1 and CDR2 (germline): SQVTM, ANQGSEA. CDR3 size: 17 residues.

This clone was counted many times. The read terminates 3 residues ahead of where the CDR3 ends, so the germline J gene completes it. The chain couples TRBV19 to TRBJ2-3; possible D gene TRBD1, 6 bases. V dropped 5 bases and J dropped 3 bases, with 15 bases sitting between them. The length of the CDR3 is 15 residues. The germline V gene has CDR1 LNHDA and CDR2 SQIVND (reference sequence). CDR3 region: CASSEGRGGTDTQYF. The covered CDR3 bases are TGTGCCAGTAGTGAGGGAAGAGGGGGAACAGATACG.

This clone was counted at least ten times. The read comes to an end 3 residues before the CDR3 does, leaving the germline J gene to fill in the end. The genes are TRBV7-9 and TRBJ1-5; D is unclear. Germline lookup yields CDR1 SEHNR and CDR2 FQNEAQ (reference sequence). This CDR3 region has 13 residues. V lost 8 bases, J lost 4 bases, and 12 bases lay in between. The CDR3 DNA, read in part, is TGTGCCAGCGCTCTCACAACGAATCAGCCC. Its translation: CASALTTNQP. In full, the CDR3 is CASALTTNQPQHF.

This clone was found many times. Incomplete CDR3 DNA: TGCGCCAGCAGCCAAGAGACTAGGACCTACTACGAG. Translated, it gives CASSQETRTYYE. The full CDR3 protein reads CASSQETRTYYEQYF. The rearrangement uses TRBV4-1 and TRBJ2-7; D perhaps matches TRBD2 (6 bases). The read halts 3 residues ahead of the CDR3 end, with the missing end drawn from the germline J gene. Germline CDR1 reads MGHRA; CDR2 reads YSYEKL. V was clipped by 0 bases and J by 3 bases, with 12 bases between them. This CDR3 region has 15 residues.

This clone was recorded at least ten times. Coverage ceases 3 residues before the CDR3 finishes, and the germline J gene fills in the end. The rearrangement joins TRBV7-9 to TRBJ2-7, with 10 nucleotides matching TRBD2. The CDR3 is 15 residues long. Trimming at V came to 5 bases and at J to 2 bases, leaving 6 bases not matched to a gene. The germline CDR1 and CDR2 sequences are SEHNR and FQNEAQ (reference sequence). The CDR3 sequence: CASSQGLAEAYEQYF. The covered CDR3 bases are TGTGCCAGCAGCCAAGGACTAGCGGAGGCCTACGAG.

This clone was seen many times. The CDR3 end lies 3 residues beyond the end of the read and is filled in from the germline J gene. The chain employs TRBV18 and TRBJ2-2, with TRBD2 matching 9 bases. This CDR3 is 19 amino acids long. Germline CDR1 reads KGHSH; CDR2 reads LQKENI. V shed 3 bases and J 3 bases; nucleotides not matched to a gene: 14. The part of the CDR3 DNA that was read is TGTGCCAGCTCACCCCCGCGGGGGGGGACGCTTAGCGACACCGGGGAG. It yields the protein CASSPPRGGTLSDTGE. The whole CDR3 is CASSPPRGGTLSDTGELFF.

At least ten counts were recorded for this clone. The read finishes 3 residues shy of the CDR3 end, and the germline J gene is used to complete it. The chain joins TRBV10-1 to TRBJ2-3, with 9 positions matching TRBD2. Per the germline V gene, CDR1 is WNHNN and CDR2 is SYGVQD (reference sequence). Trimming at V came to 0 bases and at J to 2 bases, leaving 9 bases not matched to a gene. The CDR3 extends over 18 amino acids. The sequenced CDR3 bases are TGCGCCAGCAGTGAGTCGGCCAGCGGGAGGCCACACACAGATACG. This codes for CASSESASGRPHTDT. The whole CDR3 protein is CASSESASGRPHTDTQYF.

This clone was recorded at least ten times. The sequenced CDR3 bases are TGTGCCAGCTCACCTAGGACAGACTCCTACGAG. Amino acid sequence: CASSPRTDSYE. The full CDR3 is CASSPRTDSYEQYF. The chain couples TRBV18 to TRBJ2-7, with D maybe TRBD1 (6 bases). The read is 3 residues too short to cover the CDR3 end, so that end is filled in from the germline J gene. The CDR3 covers 14 residues. The V end was cut by 3 bases, the J end by 0 bases, with 9 bases between. Germline-derived CDR1 and CDR2 are KGHSH and LQKENI.

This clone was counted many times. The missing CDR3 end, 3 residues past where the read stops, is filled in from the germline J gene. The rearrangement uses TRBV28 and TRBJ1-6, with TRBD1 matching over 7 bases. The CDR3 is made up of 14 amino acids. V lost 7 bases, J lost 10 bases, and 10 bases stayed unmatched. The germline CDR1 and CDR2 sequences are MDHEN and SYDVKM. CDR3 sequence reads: CASTTDRVMSPLHF. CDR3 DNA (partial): TGTGCCAGCACCACCGACAGGGTTATGTCACCC.

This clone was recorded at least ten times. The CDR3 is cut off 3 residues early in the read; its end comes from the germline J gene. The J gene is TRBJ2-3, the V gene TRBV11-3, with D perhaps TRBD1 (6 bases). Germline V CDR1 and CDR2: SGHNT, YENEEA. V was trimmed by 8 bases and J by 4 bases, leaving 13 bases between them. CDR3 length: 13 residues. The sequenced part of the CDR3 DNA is TGTGCCAGCGGGACAACATCTTCAGATACG. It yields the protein CASGTTSSDT. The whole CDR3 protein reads CASGTTSSDTQYF.